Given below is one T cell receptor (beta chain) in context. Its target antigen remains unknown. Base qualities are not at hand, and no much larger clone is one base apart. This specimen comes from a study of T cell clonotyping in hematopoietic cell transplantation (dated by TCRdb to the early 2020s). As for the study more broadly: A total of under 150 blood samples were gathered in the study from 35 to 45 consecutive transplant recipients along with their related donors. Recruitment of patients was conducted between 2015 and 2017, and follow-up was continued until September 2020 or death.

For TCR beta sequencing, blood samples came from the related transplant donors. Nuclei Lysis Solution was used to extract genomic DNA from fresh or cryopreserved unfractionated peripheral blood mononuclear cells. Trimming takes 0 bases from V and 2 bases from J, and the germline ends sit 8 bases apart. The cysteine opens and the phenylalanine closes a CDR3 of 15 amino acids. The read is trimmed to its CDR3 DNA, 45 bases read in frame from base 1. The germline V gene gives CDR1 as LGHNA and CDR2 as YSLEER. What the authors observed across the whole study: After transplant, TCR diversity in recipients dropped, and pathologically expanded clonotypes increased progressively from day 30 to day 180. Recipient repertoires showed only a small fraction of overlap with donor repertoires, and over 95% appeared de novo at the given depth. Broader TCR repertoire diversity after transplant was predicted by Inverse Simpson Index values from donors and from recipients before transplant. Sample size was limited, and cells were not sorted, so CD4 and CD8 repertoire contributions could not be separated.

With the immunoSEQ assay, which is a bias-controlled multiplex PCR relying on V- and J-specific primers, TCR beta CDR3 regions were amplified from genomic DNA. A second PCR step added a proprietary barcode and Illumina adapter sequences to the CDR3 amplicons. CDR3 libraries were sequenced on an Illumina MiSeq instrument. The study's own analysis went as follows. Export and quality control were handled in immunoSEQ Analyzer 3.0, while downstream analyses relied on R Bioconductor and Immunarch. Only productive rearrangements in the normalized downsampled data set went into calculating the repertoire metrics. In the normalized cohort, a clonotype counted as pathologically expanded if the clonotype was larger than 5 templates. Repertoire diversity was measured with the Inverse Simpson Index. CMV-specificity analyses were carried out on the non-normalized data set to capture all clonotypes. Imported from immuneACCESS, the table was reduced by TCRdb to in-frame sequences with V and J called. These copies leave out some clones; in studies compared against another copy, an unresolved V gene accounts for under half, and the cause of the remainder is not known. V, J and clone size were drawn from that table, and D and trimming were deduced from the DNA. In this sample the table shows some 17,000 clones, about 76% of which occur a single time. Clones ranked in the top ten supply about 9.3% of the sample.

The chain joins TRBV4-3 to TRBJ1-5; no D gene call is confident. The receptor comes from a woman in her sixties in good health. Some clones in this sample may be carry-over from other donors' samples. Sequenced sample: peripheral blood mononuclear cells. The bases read TGCGCCAGCAGCCAAGATAGTATGGGCAATCAGCCCCAGCATTTT. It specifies CASSQDSMGNQPQHF.